A selection of T cell receptor beta chains follows, all from one sample in a study of cytomegalovirus exposure and HLA in healthy donors. Only in-frame clones appear in the TCRdb table, and some are missing; sequencing was by immunoSEQ multiplex PCR. In the table there are 170,000 or so clones, around 85% of which are singletons. Specimen: PBMCs. The receptors shown here come from a man aged 18 to 29 in good health and CMV-seropositive. The CDR3 runs from the conserved cysteine through the conserved F or W. D genes are given only for firm matches. Some rows mark clone size as missing; the rest say once, few, many or name a class of expanded clone.

.,TRBJ2-3,TRBV7-3,TRBD1,CASSPSGQGGDTQYF,TGTGCCAGCAGCCCCTCGGGACAGGGAGGAGATACGCAGTATTTT
once,TRBJ2-1,TRBV5-1,.,CASSLRLGFF,TGCGCCAGCAGCTTGAGGCTAGGGTTCTTC
many,TRBJ1-5,TRBV19,.,CASSSRQYNQPQHF,TGTGCCAGTAGTTCTAGACAGTACAATCAGCCCCAGCATTTT
.,TRBJ1-3,TRBV28,TRBD1,CASSSSRDRGDGTIYF,TGTGCCAGCAGTTCCTCCCGGGACAGGGGTGATGGCACCATATATTTT
.,TRBJ1-3,TRBV30,TRBD1,CAWRGQGGNTIYF,TGTGCCTGGAGAGGACAGGGTGGGAACACCATATATTTT
.,TRBJ2-1,TRBV27,.,CASSLSAGTSSSYNEQFF,TGTGCCAGCAGTTTAAGCGCGGGGACTTCGAGCTCCTACAATGAGCAGTTCTTC
few,TRBJ2-3,TRBV10-3,TRBD2,CAIMGGSTDTQYF,TGTGCCATCATGGGGGGGAGCACAGATACGCAGTATTTT
.,TRBJ2-7,TRBV28,TRBD2,CASSLPSGGVYEQYF,TGTGCCAGCAGTTTACCTAGCGGGGGAGTCTACGAGCAGTACTTC
.,TRBJ2-1,TRBV2,.,CASSGTATAYNEQFF,TGTGCCAGCAGTGGGACAGCCACGGCCTACAATGAGCAGTTCTTC
.,TRBJ1-5,TRBV28,.,CASSSGQWNNQPQHF,TGTGCCAGCAGCTCTGGACAGTGGAACAATCAGCCCCAGCATTTT
.,TRBJ1-2,TRBV29-1,TRBD1,CSVEVPGQGAITNYGYTF,TGCAGCGTTGAAGTACCGGGACAGGGGGCGATAACTAACTATGGCTACACCTTC
.,TRBJ2-7,TRBV28,.,CASYQSLHEQYF,TGTGCCAGCTATCAATCCCTACACGAGCAGTACTTC
.,TRBJ2-7,TRBV4-2,TRBD2,CASSQTSGGVPSYEQYF,TGTGCCAGCAGCCAAACTAGCGGGGGTGTACCATCCTACGAGCAGTACTTC
.,TRBJ2-7,TRBV7-9,TRBD1,CASSVTGVGEQYF,TGTGCCAGCAGCGTAACAGGGGTGGGGGAGCAGTACTTC
.,TRBJ2-1,TRBV11-2,.,CASSPTRGSYNEQFF,TGTGCCAGCAGCCCTACTAGAGGGTCCTACAATGAGCAGTTCTTC
.,TRBJ2-5,TRBV14,.,CASSQSETSRQETQYF,TGTGCCAGCAGCCAATCCGAGACTAGTCGTCAAGAGACCCAGTACTTC
once,TRBJ1-1,TRBV4-1,TRBD1,CASSPLPGQGTGNTEAFF,TGCGCCAGCAGCCCCTTGCCGGGACAGGGGACGGGCAACACTGAAGCTTTCTTT
.,TRBJ1-6,TRBV5-1,.,CASSLDRDSPLHF,TGCGCCAGCAGCTTGGACAGGGATTCACCCCTCCACTTT
.,TRBJ2-7,TRBV27,TRBD2,CASSPFPVAGGPVEQYF,TGTGCCAGCAGTCCCTTCCCCGTAGCGGGAGGGCCCGTCGAGCAGTACTTC
once,TRBJ2-1,TRBV19,TRBD2,CASSMSGSSYNEQFF,TGTGCCAGTAGTATGAGCGGGAGTTCCTACAATGAGCAGTTCTTC
.,TRBJ1-2,TRBV28,.,CASSRSDGYTF,TGTGCCAGCAGCCGGTCGGATGGCTACACCTTC
.,TRBJ1-5,TRBV10-3,TRBD1,CAIRASQGANQPQHF,TGTGCCATCAGGGCCTCTCAGGGGGCGAATCAGCCCCAGCATTTT
.,TRBJ1-3,TRBV19,TRBD1,CASSIVGTGSLQNTIYF,TGTGCCAGTAGTATAGTAGGGACAGGGTCCCTACAGAACACCATATATTTT
.,TRBJ2-4,TRBV9,TRBD1,CASSEGGGQGAKNIQYF,TGTGCCAGCAGCGAGGGGGGGGGACAGGGAGCCAAAAACATTCAGTACTTC
.,TRBJ1-1,TRBV19,.,CATKIRGGNTEAFF,TGTGCCACCAAGATAAGGGGGGGAAACACTGAAGCTTTCTTT
.,TRBJ2-7,TRBV9,.,CASSVGGTNYEQYF,TGTGCCAGCAGCGTAGGGGGCACAAATTACGAGCAGTACTTC
few,TRBJ1-5,TRBV28,TRBD1,CASRRLGQGYQPQHF,TGTGCCAGCAGGCGTCTGGGACAGGGCTATCAGCCCCAGCATTTT
.,TRBJ2-3,TRBV7-8,.,CASSLGYLSTDTQYF,TGTGCCAGCAGCTTAGGCTACCTTAGCACAGATACGCAGTATTTT
.,TRBJ2-7,TRBV5-1,.,CASSLIVDSSYEQYF,TGCGCCAGCAGCTTGATAGTGGACAGCTCCTACGAGCAGTACTTC
.,TRBJ2-7,TRBV11-2,.,CASKEGYEQYF,TGTGCCAGCAAGGAGGGCTACGAGCAGTACTTC
.,TRBJ2-2,TRBV28,TRBD2,CASTRGGLHTGELFF,TGTGCCAGCACCCGGGGGGGGTTGCACACCGGGGAGCTGTTTTTT